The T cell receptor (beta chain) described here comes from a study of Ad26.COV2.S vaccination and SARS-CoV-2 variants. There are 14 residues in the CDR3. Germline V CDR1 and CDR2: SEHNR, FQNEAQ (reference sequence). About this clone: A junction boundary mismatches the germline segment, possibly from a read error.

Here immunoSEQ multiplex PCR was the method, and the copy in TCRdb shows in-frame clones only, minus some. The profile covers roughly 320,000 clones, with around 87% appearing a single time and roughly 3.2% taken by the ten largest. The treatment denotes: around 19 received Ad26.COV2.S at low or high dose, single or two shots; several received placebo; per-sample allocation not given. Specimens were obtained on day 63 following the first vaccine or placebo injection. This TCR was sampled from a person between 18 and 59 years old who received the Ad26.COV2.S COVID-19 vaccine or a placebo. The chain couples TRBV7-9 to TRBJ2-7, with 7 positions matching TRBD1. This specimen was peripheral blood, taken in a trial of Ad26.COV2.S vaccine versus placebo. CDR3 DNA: TGTGCCAGCAGTTTAGACAGGGAGCCTTACGAGCAGTACTTC. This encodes CASSLDREPYEQYF.